This TCR beta chain was captured in a study of blood T cells in healthy people across ages. Study at large: Template switching recovered approximately one barcoded beta molecule for every two T cells. General observations from the study: Researchers report that TCR beta diversity correlated strongly with naive T cell percentage.

Alongside a J-beta primer mix, a sample-barcoded 5' primer served in a second PCR lasting about 7 to 11 cycles. TCRdb used MiXCR to reprocess the 5' RACE reads, holding one entry per CDR3 protein. The sample shows 1.5 million to 2 million distinct CDR3 sequences, roughly 30% of them seen only once. V gave up 6 bases and J gave up 3 bases, with 24 bases separating them. CDR1 and CDR2 from the germline V gene are SGHKS and YYEKEE (reference sequence). The CDR3 covers 17 residues. Comment on this clonotype: The antigen is not known. Given a much more abundant clone one base away, this may be a read error.

This receptor was taken from a woman aged 25 to 39 in good health. The sample comprised blood. The V and J genes are TRBV5-5 and TRBJ2-5, with D perhaps TRBD1 (8 bases). The CDR3 loop reads CASNPGDRGGHKETQYF. The CDR3 DNA reads TGTGCCAGCAACCCGGGCGACAGGGGAGGGCACAAAGAGACCCAGTACTTC.